Below, 22 T cell receptor beta chains from the same sample are listed, as sequenced in a study of beta chain features in type 1 diabetes. Investigators reverse transcribed all isolated RNA, so they sequenced expressed TCRB transcripts. Clones were sequenced by immunoSEQ multiplex PCR, and TCRdb holds only the in-frame ones, with some missing. The sample yields roughly 350,000 clones, roughly 9.8% seen once. Study-wide points: A moderate, significant TCRB CDR3 shortening appeared in type 1 diabetes across four CD4+ subsets.

Antigen specificity for these receptors is unknown. Input material: central memory CD4+ T cells from blood. The receptors derive from a man aged 25 to 45 with type 1 diabetes.

This clone was recorded many times. The chain uses TRBV10-3 and TRBJ2-1; a possible D gene is TRBD2 (6 bases). Trimming cost V 6 bases and J 3 bases, with 15 bases left between them. This CDR3 is 15 amino acids long. Germline CDR1 ENHRY, CDR2 SYGVKD. CDR3 nucleotide sequence: TGTGCCATCAGCACGTTGGCGGGACGCTACAATGAGCAGTTCTTC. Encoded protein: CAISTLAGRYNEQFF.

The chain uses TRBV11-2 and TRBJ2-5; possibly TRBD2 for D (5 bases). Germline CDR1 is SGHAT and CDR2 is FQNNGV. The CDR3 covers 14 residues. V was cut by 2 bases and J by 4 bases, with 11 bases left in between. CDR3 DNA: TGTGCCAGCAGCTTACCCCTAGCTCCAGAGACCCAGTACTTC. It translates to CASSLPLAPETQYF.

This clone was counted between two and nine times. The V gene is TRBV5-1, the J gene TRBJ1-2; D not resolved. The CDR3 is 15 residues long. Trimming stripped 0 bases from V and 3 bases from J, with 12 bases between. CDR1 is SGHRS and CDR2 is YFSETQ in the germline V gene. The CDR3 coding sequence is TGCGCCAGCAGCTTGGGGACGGTGGGTTACTATGGCTACACCTTC. This translates into CASSLGTVGYYGYTF.

This clone was counted a few times. This chain joins TRBV19 and TRBJ2-7, with D perhaps assigned TRBD1 or TRBD2 (5 bases each). Deletions cut 3 bases from V and 0 bases from J, with 9 bases between. CDR1 and CDR2 from the germline V gene are LNHDA and SQIVND (reference sequence). The CDR3 covers 14 residues. The CDR3 sequence is CASSIGAASYEQYF. CDR3 DNA: TGTGCCAGTAGTATCGGGGCAGCCTCCTACGAGCAGTACTTC.

The rearrangement links TRBV12-2 to TRBJ1-4. TRBV12-2 is given as a pseudogene. This CDR3 is built from 14 residues. The CDR3 bases are TGTGCAAGTCGCTTCGGGGAACCCCCTGGAAAACTGTTTTTT. This sequence encodes CASRFGEPPGKLFF.

This clone occurred many times. The junction shows a germline mismatch at one end, possibly a read error. The V call is TRBV11-2, the J call TRBJ2-1, with 7 positions matching TRBD2. Germline CDR1 is SGHAT and CDR2 is FQNNGV. The CDR3 has 15 residues. The chain's CDR3 is CASSLAGPTYNEQFF. CDR3 in DNA: TGTGCCAGCAGTTTAGCGGGTCCCACCTACAATGAGCAGTTCTTC. Full variable domain (remainder filled in from reference TRBV11-2 and TRBJ2-1): EAGVAQSPRYKIIEKRQSVAFWCNPISGHATLYWYQQILGQGPKLLIQFQNNGVVDDSQLPKDRFSAERLKGVDSTLKIQPAKLEDSAVYLCASSLAGPTYNEQFFGPGTRLTVL.

Ten or more counts support this clone. This chain connects TRBV23-1 to TRBJ2-1, with 11 bases lining up with TRBD2. TRBV23-1 is known as an ORF, though its function is uncertain. The V segment lost 8 bases and the J segment 7 bases; nucleotides outside the gene matches: 28. CDR3 size: 21 residues. CDR3 nucleotides: TGCGCCAGCCGACCTTGGTGGAGCGATCAGAAGACTAGCGGGACGGGGAATGAGCAGTTCTTC. It encodes CASRPWWSDQKTSGTGNEQFF.

This chain uses TRBV4-2 with TRBJ1-2; 8 bases are shared with TRBD1. The CDR3 has 14 amino acids. Germline loops: CDR1 LGHNA, CDR2 YNFKEQ. V lost 5 bases to trimming and J lost 2 bases; unmatched junction nucleotides: 4. The CDR3: CASSKGQANYGYTF. The CDR3 region has the DNA TGTGCCAGCAGCAAGGGACAGGCAAACTATGGCTACACCTTC.

This clone occurred a few times. The rearrangement joins TRBV5-1 to TRBJ2-2, with no clear D. Trimming removed 4 bases from V and 4 bases from J, with 11 bases in between. Germline V CDR1 and CDR2: SGHRS, YFSETQ. The CDR3 is 14 residues long. CDR3 DNA: TGCGCCAGCAGCCCCGTTGGCGGCACCGGGGAGCTGTTTTTT. This sequence encodes CASSPVGGTGELFF.

This clone appeared a few times. The J gene is TRBJ2-7, the V gene TRBV10-3; D is perhaps TRBD1 or TRBD2 (6 bases each). Germline CDR1 reads ENHRY; CDR2 reads SYGVKD. V lost 2 bases, J lost 2 bases, and 16 bases lay in between. CDR3 length equals 16 residues. The CDR3, as DNA: TGTGCCATCAGTGAGGGCCGCGGGACAAACCCCTACGAGCAGTACTTC. Amino acids: CAISEGRGTNPYEQYF.

This clone was picked up a small number of times. V gene TRBV6-1 combines with J gene TRBJ2-1; TRBD2 matches at 8 bases. This CDR3 is built from 15 residues. From germline, CDR1 is MNHNS and CDR2 SASEGT. The ends lost 9 bases at V and 2 bases at J; junction bases unmatched: 9. CDR3 protein: CASTLAGGAYNEQFF. The CDR3 DNA reads as TGTGCCAGTACTCTAGCGGGTGGGGCCTACAATGAGCAGTTCTTC.

The V gene is TRBV11-3, the J gene TRBJ2-2; maybe TRBD2 (6 bases). This CDR3 has 15 residues. Germline values: CDR1 SGHNT, CDR2 YENEEA. Trimming took 5 bases from V and 6 from J, leaving 16 bases between them. The CDR3 loop is CASSPYGSSPGELFF. The DNA for the CDR3 is TGTGCCAGCAGCCCTTACGGGAGCTCCCCCGGGGAGCTGTTTTTT.

The chain has TRBV5-1 and TRBJ2-5, with 7 bases lining up with TRBD1. Germline trimming cut 0 bases from V and 0 bases from J; bases unmatched to any gene: 5. The CDR3 is made up of 16 amino acids. Germline assignment: CDR1 SGHRS and CDR2 YFSETQ. CDR3 loop: CASSLDRGRYQETQYF. Here the CDR3 DNA reads TGCGCCAGCAGCTTGGACAGGGGCCGGTACCAAGAGACCCAGTACTTC.

This clone was seen many times. The CDR3 sequence: CSVVGDRAVQYF. The CDR3 DNA sequence: TGCAGCGTTGTAGGGGACCGAGCTGTTCAGTACTTC. The chain has TRBV29-1 and TRBJ2-4; D possibly uses TRBD1 or TRBD2 (5 bases each). CDR1 and CDR2 (germline): SQVTM, ANQGSEA. The CDR3 loop spans 12 amino acids. Deletions cut 4 bases from V and 11 bases from J, with 15 bases between.

The chain combines TRBV7-2 with TRBJ2-7; 8 nucleotides agree with TRBD2. The junction had 8 bases not matched to a gene; V was cut back by 5 bases and J by 2 bases. Per germline, CDR1 SGHTA and CDR2 FQGNSA. This CDR3 is built from 15 residues. This CDR3 is CASSPSTSGPYEQYF. CDR3 nucleotides: TGTGCCAGCAGCCCAAGCACTAGCGGCCCCTACGAGCAGTACTTC. Using reference TRBV7-2 and TRBJ2-7 for the parts outside the CDR3, the full variable domain is GAGVSQSPSNKVTEKGKDVELRCDPISGHTALYWYRQSLGQGLEFLIYFQGNSAPDKSGLPSDRFSAERTGGSVSTLTIQRTQQEDSAVYLCASSPSTSGPYEQYFGPGTRLTVT.

At least ten counts were recorded for this clone. The genes are TRBV6-6 and TRBJ1-1; D is unclear. This CDR3 region has 10 residues. V lost 2 bases, J lost 7 bases, and 2 bases lay in between. In germline, CDR1 is MNHNY, CDR2 SVGAGI (reference sequence). The DNA for the CDR3 is TGTGCCAGCAGTTACAATGAAGCTTTCTTT. It specifies CASSYNEAFF.

The rearrangement uses TRBV15 and TRBJ1-4, with 7 nucleotides matching TRBD1. V lost 5 bases to trimming and J lost 3 bases; unmatched junction nucleotides: 6. Germline CDR1 is LNHNV and CDR2 is YYDKDF (reference sequence). This CDR3 has 15 amino acids. CDR3: CATSVTGAANEKLFF. CDR3 nucleotides: TGTGCCACCAGCGTAACAGGGGCGGCTAATGAAAAACTGTTTTTT.

The chain links TRBV27 to TRBJ1-1; D is uncertain. V dropped 6 bases and J dropped 1 base, with 12 bases sitting between them. This CDR3 has 14 residues. From germline, CDR1 is MNHEY and CDR2 SMNVEV (reference sequence). The CDR3 reads CASSSAGWNTEAFF. The CDR3, as DNA: TGTGCCAGCAGCTCAGCCGGATGGAACACTGAAGCTTTCTTT.

The CDR3: CASSSTISTDTQYF. The CDR3 DNA is TGTGCCAGCAGCTCCACGATTTCCACGGATACGCAGTATTTT. V is TRBV7-3 and J is TRBJ2-3; D gene uncertain. Germline V gene lookup returns CDR1 SGHTA and CDR2 FQGTGA. The CDR3 sequence is 14 residues long. The ends were cut back, 4 bases at V and 6 bases at J, with 14 bases in the middle.

V gene TRBV6-6 combines with J gene TRBJ2-2, with a possible D match to TRBD1 (6 bases). The CDR3 length is 14 residues. The V and J ends lost 10 bases and 0 bases respectively, with 12 bases between them. Germline CDR1 and CDR2: MNHNY and SVGAGI (reference sequence). The CDR3 DNA reads TGTGCCACCATCAGGGGCCCGAACACCGGGGAGCTGTTTTTT. This sequence encodes CATIRGPNTGELFF.

V is TRBV9 and J is TRBJ2-7; 10 nucleotides line up with TRBD2. V shed 0 bases, J shed 6 bases, and the junction held 9 bases outside the gene matches. The CDR3 consists of 16 residues. CDR1 and CDR2 from the germline V gene are SGDLS and YYNGEE. CDR3 coding DNA: TGTGCCAGCAGCGTAGGGTCCCTAGCGGGAGCCAGCGAGCAGTACTTC. This encodes CASSVGSLAGASEQYF.

This clone was counted between two and nine times. The genes are TRBV29-1 and TRBJ2-7, with 7 bases lining up with TRBD2. Unmatched junction bases numbered 3, after V lost 4 bases and J lost 3 bases. The CDR3 covers 12 residues. Germline V gene data show CDR1 as SQVTM and CDR2 as ANQGSEA. CDR3 residues: CSVGEGHYEQYF. The DNA of the CDR3 is TGCAGCGTTGGGGAGGGCCACTACGAGCAGTACTTC.